These T cell receptor beta chains were read from a single sample in a study of T cell repertoires in ileal Crohn's disease. Here immunoSEQ multiplex PCR was the method, and the copy in TCRdb shows in-frame clones only, minus some. The top ten clones hold approximately 24% of a sample with approximately 9,600 clones, approximately 82% of them seen once. The sequenced sample consisted of ileal tissue. The receptors derive from an adult with Crohn's disease. CDR3s include the opening cysteine and the closing phenylalanine or tryptophan. A D gene is named only where the DNA matches it firmly. Part of the rows lack a size; the others show once, few, many or a class for expanded clones.

J gene: TRBJ2-7; clone size: .; V gene: TRBV6-5; D gene: .; CDR3 protein: CASSYPGHDSYEQYF; CDR3 DNA: TGTGCCAGCAGTTACCCGGGACACGACTCCTACGAGCAGTACTTC
J gene: TRBJ1-2; clone size: .; V gene: TRBV19; D gene: TRBD1; CDR3 protein: CASSIEGQRYGYTF; CDR3 DNA: TGTGCCAGTAGTATAGAGGGACAGCGCTATGGCTACACCTTC
J gene: TRBJ1-1; clone size: .; V gene: TRBV6-4; D gene: .; CDR3 protein: CASSERGGTEAFF; CDR3 DNA: TGTGCCAGCAGTGAAAGAGGGGGCACTGAAGCTTTCTTT
J gene: TRBJ1-5; clone size: .; V gene: TRBV2; D gene: .; CDR3 protein: CASQSGNNQPQHF; CDR3 DNA: TGTGCCAGCCAAAGCGGGAATAATCAGCCCCAGCATTTT
J gene: TRBJ2-7; clone size: .; V gene: TRBV4-2; D gene: .; CDR3 protein: CASSQVRSYEQYF; CDR3 DNA: TGTGCCAGCAGCCAAGTGAGGAGTTACGAGCAGTACTTC
J gene: TRBJ2-1; clone size: .; V gene: TRBV5-1; D gene: TRBD2; CDR3 protein: CASSLDGTSGSDEQFF; CDR3 DNA: TGCGCCAGCAGCTTGGATGGGACTAGCGGGAGCGATGAGCAGTTCTTC
J gene: TRBJ2-7; clone size: few; V gene: TRBV4-1; D gene: .; CDR3 protein: CASSQGPQAYEQYF; CDR3 DNA: TGCGCCAGCAGCCAGGGGCCACAAGCCTACGAGCAGTACTTC
J gene: TRBJ2-2; clone size: .; V gene: TRBV5-1; D gene: .; CDR3 protein: CASSSQGFGGQGPGELFF; CDR3 DNA: TGCGCCAGCAGCAGCCAGGGATTTGGCGGTCAGGGCCCCGGGGAGCTGTTTTTT
J gene: TRBJ2-1; clone size: .; V gene: TRBV30; D gene: TRBD1; CDR3 protein: CAWRGQGSHEQFF; CDR3 DNA: TGTGCCTGGAGAGGACAGGGGTCACATGAGCAGTTCTTC
J gene: TRBJ1-5; clone size: .; V gene: TRBV5-3; D gene: TRBD1; CDR3 protein: CARSLSGQVYNQPQHF; CDR3 DNA: TGTGCCAGAAGCCTATCGGGACAGGTTTACAATCAGCCCCAGCATTTT
J gene: TRBJ1-2; clone size: once; V gene: TRBV28; D gene: TRBD1; CDR3 protein: CATLPQAGGGGGYTF; CDR3 DNA: TGTGCCACCCTCCCCCAGGCAGGGGGCGGTGGGGGCTACACCTTC
J gene: TRBJ2-1; clone size: .; V gene: TRBV30; D gene: TRBD2; CDR3 protein: CAWSRRSGGDFGEQFF; CDR3 DNA: TGTGCCTGGAGCCGGCGGAGCGGGGGGGATTTTGGTGAGCAGTTCTTC
J gene: TRBJ1-1; clone size: .; V gene: TRBV5-1; D gene: .; CDR3 protein: CASSPQGMDTEAFF; CDR3 DNA: TGCGCCAGCAGCCCACAGGGAATGGACACTGAAGCTTTCTTT
J gene: TRBJ1-6; clone size: .; V gene: TRBV7-9; D gene: TRBD1; CDR3 protein: CASSLGDRDPPLHF; CDR3 DNA: TGTGCCAGCAGCTTAGGGGACAGGGATCCACCCCTCCACTTT
J gene: TRBJ2-3; clone size: .; V gene: TRBV27; D gene: .; CDR3 protein: CASSLTAASTDTQYF; CDR3 DNA: TGTGCCAGCAGTTTGACGGCGGCTAGCACAGATACGCAGTATTTT
J gene: TRBJ2-2; clone size: .; V gene: TRBV11-2; D gene: .; CDR3 protein: CASSLLQGGTGELFF; CDR3 DNA: TGTGCCAGCAGCTTATTGCAGGGGGGCACCGGGGAGCTGTTTTTT
J gene: TRBJ2-2; clone size: .; V gene: TRBV2; D gene: TRBD2; CDR3 protein: CASSEGLADTGELFF; CDR3 DNA: TGTGCCAGCAGTGAAGGCCTAGCGGACACCGGGGAGCTGTTTTTT
J gene: TRBJ2-5; clone size: .; V gene: TRBV19; D gene: .; CDR3 protein: CASSITGAQETQYF; CDR3 DNA: TGTGCCAGTAGTATTACAGGTGCCCAGGAGACCCAGTACTTC
J gene: TRBJ1-6; clone size: .; V gene: TRBV19; D gene: .; CDR3 protein: CASSINPLGRDNSPLHF; CDR3 DNA: TGTGCCAGTAGTATAAACCCGTTAGGCCGGGATAATTCACCCCTCCACTTT
J gene: TRBJ2-1; clone size: .; V gene: TRBV19; D gene: TRBD2; CDR3 protein: CASSIDGGRYNEQFF; CDR3 DNA: TGTGCCAGTAGTATAGATGGCGGGAGATACAATGAGCAGTTCTTC
J gene: TRBJ2-5; clone size: .; V gene: TRBV5-6; D gene: TRBD2; CDR3 protein: CATGASGALRETQYF; CDR3 DNA: TGTGCCACCGGGGCTAGCGGAGCGCTCCGGGAGACCCAGTACTTC
J gene: TRBJ1-1; clone size: once; V gene: TRBV7-9; D gene: .; CDR3 protein: CASSLGGWAEAFF; CDR3 DNA: TGTGCCAGCAGCTTGGGGGGTTGGGCTGAAGCTTTCTTT
J gene: TRBJ2-7; clone size: .; V gene: TRBV30; D gene: .; CDR3 protein: CAWGGRGIYEQYF; CDR3 DNA: TGTGCCTGGGGGGGGAGGGGGATCTACGAGCAGTACTTC
J gene: TRBJ1-6; clone size: .; V gene: TRBV25-1; D gene: .; CDR3 protein: CASSDPAVASYNSPLHF; CDR3 DNA: TGTGCCAGCAGTGACCCGGCGGTGGCCTCCTATAATTCACCCCTCCACTTT
J gene: TRBJ1-2; clone size: .; V gene: TRBV10-3; D gene: .; CDR3 protein: CATSPALGYTF; CDR3 DNA: TGTGCCACCAGTCCCGCACTAGGCTACACCTTC
J gene: TRBJ2-7; clone size: .; V gene: TRBV7-6; D gene: .; CDR3 protein: CASSTSPSYEQYF; CDR3 DNA: TGTGCCAGCAGCACTAGTCCCTCCTACGAGCAGTACTTC
J gene: TRBJ2-7; clone size: .; V gene: TRBV10-2; D gene: TRBD2; CDR3 protein: CASSGTSGPSYEQYF; CDR3 DNA: TGCGCCAGCAGTGGGACTAGCGGGCCCTCCTACGAGCAGTACTTC
J gene: TRBJ2-3; clone size: .; V gene: TRBV7-2; D gene: TRBD2; CDR3 protein: CASSFPGEGTQYF; CDR3 DNA: TGTGCCAGCAGCTTCCCGGGGGAGGGTACGCAGTATTTT
J gene: TRBJ2-5; clone size: .; V gene: TRBV15; D gene: TRBD2; CDR3 protein: CATSREDGLGLETQYF; CDR3 DNA: TGTGCCACCAGCAGAGAGGATGGACTAGGATTGGAGACCCAGTACTTC
J gene: TRBJ2-3; clone size: .; V gene: TRBV29-1; D gene: TRBD1; CDR3 protein: CSAGQGAFDTQYF; CDR3 DNA: TGCAGCGCGGGGCAGGGGGCCTTCGATACGCAGTATTTT
J gene: TRBJ2-7; clone size: .; V gene: TRBV15; D gene: TRBD1; CDR3 protein: CATSKGGTGSHEQYF; CDR3 DNA: TGTGCCACCAGCAAAGGCGGGACAGGGTCCCACGAGCAGTACTTC